Listed below are T cell receptor beta chains from one sample, sequenced in a study of CD8 T cells in Susac syndrome. TCRdb re-analysed the immunoSEQ multiplex PCR reads in MiXCR, keeping a single row per CDR3 protein. The table has some 300,000 distinct CDR3 sequences, approximately 85% seen once. The sequencing sample was made of CD8+ T cells from PBMCs. The receptors come from a human donor with multiple sclerosis. The CDR3 runs from the conserved cysteine through the conserved F or W. A D gene is named only where the DNA matches it firmly.

v_call d_call cdr3_aa
TRBV15 NA CATNPRGPPAYEQYF
TRBV9 NA CASSPTLGQNTEAFF
TRBV12-3/TRBV12-4 NA CASHRDYGYTF
TRBV27 NA CASRQDTMNTEAFF
TRBV25-1 NA CASSELGAGYGYTF
TRBV29-1 NA CSVEDPGQNYEQYF
TRBV18 TRBD2 CASSPPSSGAYNEQFF
TRBV29-1 TRBD2 CSVEGGLETQYF
TRBV19 NA CASSPPGGYNEQFF
TRBV9 TRBD1 CASSPQTGVLTEAFF
TRBV6-1 TRBD1 CASSELGTASRNHEQYF
TRBV11-1 NA CASSLTSLGQLFSGANVLTF
TRBV9 TRBD1 CASSQGQGVTYEQYF
TRBV27 NA CASSVEGRAEAFF
TRBV25-1 NA CASSEFTTTNVLTF
TRBV12-3/TRBV12-4 NA CASSFSSTGRTEAFF
TRBV28 TRBD2 CASSLGGRRAYEQYF
TRBV4-1 TRBD2 CASSQVETSEGGELFF
TRBV27 NA CASAFIAFSSTDTQYF
TRBV3-1 NA CASSQAGSRDNEQFF
TRBV19 NA CASTIASGAWRVSGYTF
TRBV7-8 NA CASSAPPSDTQYF
TRBV24-1 NA CATSPATVYQETQYF
TRBV28 NA CASRRNTGPLSYNEQFF
TRBV6-5 NA CASSYGPYEQFF
TRBV6-2/TRBV6-3 TRBD2 CATGSGISYEQYF
TRBV24-1 NA CATSDLQFEQFF
TRBV27 NA CASSDSSYEQYF
TRBV9 NA CASSPRGQDNEQFF
TRBV6-4 TRBD2 CASSGTSYDSDTQYF
TRBV6-2/TRBV6-3 TRBD1 CASTGPGTGEDPHLGQPQHF
TRBV21-1 NA CASSTPLRGPNTGELFF
TRBV6-5 TRBD2 CASSYSETSVYNEQFF
TRBV19 NA CASSMGYRLNEQFF
TRBV29-1 TRBD2 CSVVVGTTNTDTQYF
TRBV6-5 TRBD1 CASSYSVQGAYNEQFF
TRBV9 TRBD2 CASSVGGSGTYEQYF
TRBV9 NA CASSSHSDADYGYTF
TRBV19 NA CASSLDREYPEAFF
TRBV20-1 TRBD2 CSAREGTRDNEQFF
TRBV5-6 NA CASSSPLSGNTIYF
TRBV5-1 NA CASSFDSGNQPQHF
TRBV5-4 TRBD2 CASSSLAASTGELFF
TRBV4-3 NA CASQDEATGVYNEQFF